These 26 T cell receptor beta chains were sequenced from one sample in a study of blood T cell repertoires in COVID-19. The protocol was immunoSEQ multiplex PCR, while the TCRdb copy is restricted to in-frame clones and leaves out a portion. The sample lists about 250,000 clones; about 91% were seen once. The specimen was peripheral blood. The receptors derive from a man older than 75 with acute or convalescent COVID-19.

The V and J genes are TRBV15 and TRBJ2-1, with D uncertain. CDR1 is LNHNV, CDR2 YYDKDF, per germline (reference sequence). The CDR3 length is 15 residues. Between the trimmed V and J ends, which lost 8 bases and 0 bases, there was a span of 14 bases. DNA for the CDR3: TGTGCCACCCACAGAAATTTACGCTCCTACAATGAGCAGTTCTTC. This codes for CATHRNLRSYNEQFF.

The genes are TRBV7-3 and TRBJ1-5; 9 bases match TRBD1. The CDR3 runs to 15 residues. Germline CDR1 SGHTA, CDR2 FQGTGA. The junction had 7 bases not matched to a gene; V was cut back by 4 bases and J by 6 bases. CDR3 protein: CASSYRDREFQPQHF. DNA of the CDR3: TGTGCCAGCAGCTACCGGGACAGGGAGTTTCAGCCCCAGCATTTT.

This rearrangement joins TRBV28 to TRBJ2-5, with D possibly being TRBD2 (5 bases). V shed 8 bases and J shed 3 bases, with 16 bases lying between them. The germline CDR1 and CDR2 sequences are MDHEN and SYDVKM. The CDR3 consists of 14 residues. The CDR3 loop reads CASSTLHGKETQYF. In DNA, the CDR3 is TGTGCCAGCTCGACCCTCCACGGGAAAGAGACCCAGTACTTC.

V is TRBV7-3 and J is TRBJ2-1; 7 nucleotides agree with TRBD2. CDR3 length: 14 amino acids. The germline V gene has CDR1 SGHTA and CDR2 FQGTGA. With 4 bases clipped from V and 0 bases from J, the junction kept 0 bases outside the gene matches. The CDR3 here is CASSSGGSYNEQFF. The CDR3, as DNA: TGTGCCAGCAGCTCGGGGGGCTCCTACAATGAGCAGTTCTTC. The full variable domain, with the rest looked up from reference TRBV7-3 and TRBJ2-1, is GAGVSQTPSNKVTEKGKYVELRCDPISGHTALYWYRQSLGQGPEFLIYFQGTGAADDSGLPNDRFFAVRPEGSVSTLKIQRTERGDSAVYLCASSSGGSYNEQFFGPGTRLTVL.

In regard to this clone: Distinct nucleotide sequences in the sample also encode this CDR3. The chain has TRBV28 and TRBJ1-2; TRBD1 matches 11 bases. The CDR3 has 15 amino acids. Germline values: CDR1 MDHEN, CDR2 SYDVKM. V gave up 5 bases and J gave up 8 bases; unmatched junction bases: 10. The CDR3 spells CASSNIEDRGLGYTF. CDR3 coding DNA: TGTGCCAGCAGTAATATAGAGGACAGGGGGCTGGGCTACACCTTC.

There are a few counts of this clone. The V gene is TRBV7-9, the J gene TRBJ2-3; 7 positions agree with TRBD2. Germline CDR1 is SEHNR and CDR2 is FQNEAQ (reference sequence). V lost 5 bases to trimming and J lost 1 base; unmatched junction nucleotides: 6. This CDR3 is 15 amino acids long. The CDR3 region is CASSRAGLRTDTQYF. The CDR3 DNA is TGTGCCAGCAGCCGAGCGGGACTACGCACAGATACGCAGTATTTT.

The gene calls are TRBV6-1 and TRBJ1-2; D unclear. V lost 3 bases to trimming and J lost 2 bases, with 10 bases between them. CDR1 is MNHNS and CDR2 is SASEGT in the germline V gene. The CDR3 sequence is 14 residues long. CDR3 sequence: CASSENSGNYGYTF. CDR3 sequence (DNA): TGTGCCAGCAGTGAGAACTCGGGGAACTATGGCTACACCTTC.

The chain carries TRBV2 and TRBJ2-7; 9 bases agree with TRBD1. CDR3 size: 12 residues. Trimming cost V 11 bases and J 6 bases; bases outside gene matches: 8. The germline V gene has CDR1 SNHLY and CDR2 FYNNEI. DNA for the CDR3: TGTGCCGGGGGGACAGGGTTCAGCGAGCAGTACTTC. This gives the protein CAGGTGFSEQYF.

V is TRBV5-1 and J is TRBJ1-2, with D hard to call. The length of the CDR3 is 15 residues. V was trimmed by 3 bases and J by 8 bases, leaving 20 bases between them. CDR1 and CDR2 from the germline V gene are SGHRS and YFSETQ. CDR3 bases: TGCGCCAGCAGCTCAAAAAATACCCCTGCGGGCGGCTACACCTTC. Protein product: CASSSKNTPAGGYTF.

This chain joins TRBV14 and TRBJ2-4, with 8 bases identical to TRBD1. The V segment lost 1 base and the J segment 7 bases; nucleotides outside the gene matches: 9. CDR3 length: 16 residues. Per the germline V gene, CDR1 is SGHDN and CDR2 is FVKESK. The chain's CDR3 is CASSQAASGGRNIQYF. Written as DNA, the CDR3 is TGTGCCAGCAGCCAAGCGGCGTCAGGGGGCCGGAACATTCAGTACTTC.

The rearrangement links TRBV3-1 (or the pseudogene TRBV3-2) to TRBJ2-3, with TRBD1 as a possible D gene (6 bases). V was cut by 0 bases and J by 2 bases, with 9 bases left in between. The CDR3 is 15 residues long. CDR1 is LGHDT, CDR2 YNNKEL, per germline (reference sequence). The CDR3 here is CASSQEDRATDTQYF. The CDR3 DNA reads TGTGCCAGCAGCCAAGAGGACAGAGCCACAGATACGCAGTATTTT.

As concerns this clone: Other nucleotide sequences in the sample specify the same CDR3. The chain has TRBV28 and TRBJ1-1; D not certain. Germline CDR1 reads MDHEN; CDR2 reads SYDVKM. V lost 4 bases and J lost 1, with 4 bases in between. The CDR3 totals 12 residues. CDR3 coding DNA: TGTGCCAGCAGTTCCGGGAACACTGAAGCTTTCTTT. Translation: CASSSGNTEAFF.

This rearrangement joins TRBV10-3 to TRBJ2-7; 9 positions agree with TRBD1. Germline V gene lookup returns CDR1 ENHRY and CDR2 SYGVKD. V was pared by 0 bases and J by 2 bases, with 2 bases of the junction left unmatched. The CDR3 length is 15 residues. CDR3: CAISESGQGPYEQYF. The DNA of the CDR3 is TGTGCCATCAGTGAGTCGGGACAGGGACCCTACGAGCAGTACTTC.

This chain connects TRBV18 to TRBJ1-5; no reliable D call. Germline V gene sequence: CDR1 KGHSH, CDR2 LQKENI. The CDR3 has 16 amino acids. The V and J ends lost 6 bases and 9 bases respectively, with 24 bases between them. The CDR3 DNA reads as TGTGCCAGCTCCTCCCCGGTTGGCGTCGGCTCGGGGCCCCAGCATTTT. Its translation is CASSSPVGVGSGPQHF.

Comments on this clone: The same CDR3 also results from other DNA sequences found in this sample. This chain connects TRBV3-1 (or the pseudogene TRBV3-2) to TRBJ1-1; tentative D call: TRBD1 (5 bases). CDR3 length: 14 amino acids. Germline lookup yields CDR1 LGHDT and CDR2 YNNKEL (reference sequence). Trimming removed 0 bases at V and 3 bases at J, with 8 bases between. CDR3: CASSQEAGYTEAFF. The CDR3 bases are TGTGCCAGCAGCCAAGAGGCAGGGTACACTGAAGCTTTCTTT.

CDR3 nucleotides: TGTGCCAGCAGCGGACAGGGGGCCGGCCCGGGTGACTACACCTTC. It specifies CASSGQGAGPGDYTF. J is TRBJ1-2 and V is TRBV6-5; 11 bases are a match to TRBD1. Germline assignment: CDR1 MNHEY and CDR2 SVGAGI. This CDR3 comprises 15 residues. After removal of 6 bases from V and 10 bases from J, the junction contained 13 bases not matched to a gene.

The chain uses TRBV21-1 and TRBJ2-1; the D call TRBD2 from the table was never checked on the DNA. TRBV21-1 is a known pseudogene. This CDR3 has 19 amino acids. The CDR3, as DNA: TGTGCCAGCAGCAAAGTATTTATCGGTGCGGGGGGACCTTACAATGAGCAGTTCTTC. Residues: CASSKVFIGAGGPYNEQFF.

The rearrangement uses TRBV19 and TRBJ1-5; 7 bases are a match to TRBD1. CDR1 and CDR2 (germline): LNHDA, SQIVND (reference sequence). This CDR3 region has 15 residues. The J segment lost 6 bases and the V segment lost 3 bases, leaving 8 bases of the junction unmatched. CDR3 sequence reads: CASSIMAGGVQPQHF. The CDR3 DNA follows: TGTGCCAGTAGTATTATGGCAGGGGGTGTTCAGCCCCAGCATTTT.

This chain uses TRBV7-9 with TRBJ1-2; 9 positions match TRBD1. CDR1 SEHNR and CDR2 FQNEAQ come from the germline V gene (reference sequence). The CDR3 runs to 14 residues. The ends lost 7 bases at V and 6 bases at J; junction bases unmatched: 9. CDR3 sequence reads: CASIPGTGYHGYTF. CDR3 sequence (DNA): TGTGCCAGCATTCCCGGGACAGGGTACCATGGCTACACCTTC.

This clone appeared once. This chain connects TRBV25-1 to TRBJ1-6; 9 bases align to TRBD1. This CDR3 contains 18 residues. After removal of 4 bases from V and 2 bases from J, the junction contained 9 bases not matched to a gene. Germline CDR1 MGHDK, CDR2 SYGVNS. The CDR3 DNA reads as TGTGCCAGCAGTGCCGGACAGGGGTGGGGTGCCTATAATTCACCCCTCCACTTT. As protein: CASSAGQGWGAYNSPLHF.

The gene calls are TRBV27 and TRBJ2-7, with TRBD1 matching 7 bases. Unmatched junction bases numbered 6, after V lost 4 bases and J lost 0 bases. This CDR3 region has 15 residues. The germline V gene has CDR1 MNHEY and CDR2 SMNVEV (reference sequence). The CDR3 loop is CASSSQGPSSYEQYF. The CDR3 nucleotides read TGTGCCAGCAGTTCACAGGGGCCGAGCTCCTACGAGCAGTACTTC.

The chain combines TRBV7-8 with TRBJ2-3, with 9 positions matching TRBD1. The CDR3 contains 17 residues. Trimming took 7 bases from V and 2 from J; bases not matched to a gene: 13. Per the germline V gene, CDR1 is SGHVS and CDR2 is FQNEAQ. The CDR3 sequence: CASNSLNRGLSTDTQYF. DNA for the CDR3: TGTGCCAGCAACTCTCTCAACAGGGGGCTGTCCACAGATACGCAGTATTTT.

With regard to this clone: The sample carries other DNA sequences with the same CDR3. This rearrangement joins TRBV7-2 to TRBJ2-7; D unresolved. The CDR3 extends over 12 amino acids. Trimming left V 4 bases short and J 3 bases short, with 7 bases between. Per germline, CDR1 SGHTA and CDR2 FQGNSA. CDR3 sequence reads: CASSSSSYEQYF. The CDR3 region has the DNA TGTGCCAGCAGCTCGTCTAGCTACGAGCAGTACTTC.

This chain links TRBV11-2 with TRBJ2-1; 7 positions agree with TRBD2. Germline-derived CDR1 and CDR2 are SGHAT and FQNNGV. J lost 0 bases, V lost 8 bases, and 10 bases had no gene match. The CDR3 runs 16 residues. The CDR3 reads CASSKVGGSSYNEQFF. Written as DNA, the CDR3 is TGTGCCAGCTCTAAGGTGGGGGGGAGCTCCTACAATGAGCAGTTCTTC.

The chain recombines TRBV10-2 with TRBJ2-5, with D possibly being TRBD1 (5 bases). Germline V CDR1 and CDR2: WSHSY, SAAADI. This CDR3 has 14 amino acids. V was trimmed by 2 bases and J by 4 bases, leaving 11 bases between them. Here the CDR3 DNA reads TGCGCCAGCAGTGAGCCCACAGGACGAGAGACCCAGTACTTC. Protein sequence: CASSEPTGRETQYF.

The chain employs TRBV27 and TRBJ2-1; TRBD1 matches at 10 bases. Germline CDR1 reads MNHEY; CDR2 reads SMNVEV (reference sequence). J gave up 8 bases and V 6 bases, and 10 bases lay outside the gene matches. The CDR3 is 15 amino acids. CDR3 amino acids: CASRGWGQGTDEQFF. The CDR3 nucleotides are TGTGCCAGCAGGGGGTGGGGACAGGGGACGGATGAGCAGTTCTTC.